This T cell receptor beta chain was recorded in a study of T cell repertoires in urothelial bladder cancer (dated by TCRdb to the late 2010s). Study-wide context: Clinical stages of the approximately twelve resected lesions were three cT0, three cTa, three cT1 and three cT2 or greater. A total of around 12 patients who had bladder lesions and were undergoing transurethral resection were prospectively identified. Approximately 11 resected bladder lesions, made up of urothelial carcinoma (UC+) and benign (UC-) specimens, were studied. In the study, clonality of the TCR repertoire in bladder tumors was compared against clonality in benign bladder inflammation. Here is what the overall study found, with its caveats: In carcinoma specimens a single T-cell clone made up as much as 17% of infiltrating lymphocytes, compared with roughly 2% in benign specimens. Urothelial carcinoma specimens had a median of approximately 5,600 T cells, fewer than the median of about 24,000 seen in benign specimens. Median tumor infiltrating lymphocyte percentage was around 1.8% in carcinoma specimens and about 13% in benign specimens.

V is pared back by 6 bases and J by 0 bases, with 13 bases lying between the germline termini. CDR1 SNHLY and CDR2 FYNNEI are derived from the germline V gene. The CDR3 spans 15 residues, from the cysteine through the phenylalanine. This entry keeps only the CDR3 DNA: 45 bases, framed from base 1. Regarding this clone: Which antigen it targets is not known. One base away there is no much larger clone; base qualities are not given.

The immunoSEQ assay was used to sequence the CDR3 region of the TCR beta chain. Per the authors' processing: T-cell fraction, clonal dominance and maximum TCR clone frequency were calculated for each specimen. TCRdb's version of the immuneACCESS table is confined to in-frame rearrangements and falls short of the full clone set. An unresolved V gene accounts for under half of the shortfall where checked; the remainder is of unknown origin. D and trimming were read from the DNA, whereas the V and J calls and clone size are those reported in that table. The sample table lists about 9,000 clones, roughly 63% of them with a count of one. The top ten clonotypes cover 25% to 35% of the sample. Bladder lesion specimens were collected at transurethral resection and stored at -80C. From bladder specimens obtained at transurethral resection, DNA was extracted.

This sequence originates from a human donor with urothelial carcinoma. Sequenced input: tumor-infiltrating cells from bladder cancer. The rearranged segments are TRBV2 and TRBJ2-3; a confident D gene designation cannot be given. The nucleotides are TGTGCCAGCAGACCAGCGCGAACTAGCACAGATACGCAGTATTTT. The encoded protein is CASRPARTSTDTQYF.